This T cell receptor beta chain was captured by sequencing in a study of Graves' ophthalmopathy and Graves' hyperthyroidism. This clonotype was recorded at least ten times. The antigen is unknown. Trimming took off 5 bases at V and 6 bases at J, with 20 bases between the two ends. This CDR3 comprises 16 residues. General study results and limits: The majority of expanded thyroid clonotypes above 0.001 frequency also occurred in blood.

Using RNA transcripts, the TCR beta CDR3 regions were amplified. The workflow started with a first-round RT-PCR run with HTBI primers and then moved on to a second-round multiplex PCR. TCRdb ran MiXCR on the multiplex PCR reads and lists one entry per CDR3 protein. The table records about 220,000 distinct CDR3 sequences, 20% to 25% of them present only once. The receptor was derived from a woman between 45 and 65 years old with Graves' ophthalmopathy. V gene TRBV12-3 or TRBV12-4 combines with J gene TRBJ1-5; TRBD1 is a possible D gene (6 bases). The sequenced sample was peripheral blood. The CDR3 nucleotides are TGTGCCAGCAGTGCCTGGGTTGGGGGGGCATCTCAGCCCCAGCATTTT. Translated: CASSAWVGGASQPQHF.